This T cell receptor beta chain stems from a study of cytomegalovirus exposure and HLA in healthy donors. 60 Vbeta and 13 Jbeta primers were used in PCR. Only in-frame clones appear in the TCRdb table, and some are missing; sequencing was by immunoSEQ multiplex PCR. This table holds approximately 110,000 clones, about 81% found once. Germline CDR1 reads SGHRS; CDR2 reads YFSETQ. The CDR3 loop spans 15 amino acids. V lost 5 bases and J lost 7; bases outside the gene matches: 6. Material: PBMCs. The clonotype originates from a woman aged 25 to 39 in good health and CMV-seronegative. The J gene is TRBJ1-6, the V gene TRBV5-1; TRBD1 matches at 10 bases. In nucleotides, the CDR3 is TGCGCCAGCAGGCCGACAGGGGGCCCCAATTCACCCCTCCACTTT. It yields the protein CASRPTGGPNSPLHF.